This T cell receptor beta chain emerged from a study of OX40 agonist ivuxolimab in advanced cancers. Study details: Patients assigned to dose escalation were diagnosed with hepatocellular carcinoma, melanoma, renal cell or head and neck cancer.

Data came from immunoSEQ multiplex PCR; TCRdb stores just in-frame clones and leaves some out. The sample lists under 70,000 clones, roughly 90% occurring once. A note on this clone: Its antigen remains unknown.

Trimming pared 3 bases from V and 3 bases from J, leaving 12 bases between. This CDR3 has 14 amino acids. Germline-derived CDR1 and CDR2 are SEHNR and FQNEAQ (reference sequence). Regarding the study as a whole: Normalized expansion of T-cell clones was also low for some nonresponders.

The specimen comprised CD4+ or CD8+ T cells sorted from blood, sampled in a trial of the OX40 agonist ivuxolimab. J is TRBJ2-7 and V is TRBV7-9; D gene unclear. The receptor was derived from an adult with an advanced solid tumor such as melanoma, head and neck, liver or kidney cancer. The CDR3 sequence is CASSLRPTNYEQYF. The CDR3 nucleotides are TGTGCCAGCAGCTTGAGGCCTACTAACTACGAGCAGTACTTC. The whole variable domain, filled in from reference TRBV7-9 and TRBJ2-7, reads DTGVSQNPRHKITKRGQNVTFRCDPISEHNRLYWYRQTLGQGPEFLTYFQNEAQLEKSRLLSDRFSAERPKGSFSTLEIQRTEQGDSAMYLCASSLRPTNYEQYFGPGTRLTVT.